A single sample is the source of the 27 T cell receptor beta chains below, sequenced in a study of CD8+ T cells in alopecia areata. Indicated treatment: oral pan-JAK inhibitor, 5-10 mg twice daily. After isolation, RNA underwent reverse transcription to generate cDNA as the sequencing template. Measured with immunoSEQ multiplex PCR; TCRdb has only the in-frame clones, and not every one. The sample consists of around 210,000 clones, 50% to 75% of them appearing once. This specimen was CD4+ T cells sorted from blood, taken at week 4, from a patient treated with tofacitinib. These receptors all come from a human donor with alopecia areata.

This clone was counted once. The chain is built from TRBV2 and TRBJ1-5; D is unclear. In germline, CDR1 is SNHLY, CDR2 FYNNEI. This CDR3 is built from 12 residues. Between the trimmed V and J ends, which lost 3 bases and 2 bases, there was a span of 2 bases. The CDR3: CASSDGNQPQHF. The CDR3 DNA follows: TGTGCCAGCAGTGATGGCAATCAGCCCCAGCATTTT.

V is TRBV18 and J is TRBJ1-1; TRBD1 agrees at 7 bases. CDR1 is KGHSH, CDR2 LQKENI, per germline. With 0 bases clipped from V and 11 bases from J, the junction kept 12 bases outside the gene matches. This CDR3 contains 15 residues. The CDR3 here is CASSPPMGRGDAAFF. CDR3 DNA sequence: TGTGCCAGCTCACCACCTATGGGCAGGGGGGATGCGGCTTTCTTT.

The V gene is TRBV4-3, the J gene TRBJ1-6, with D possibly TRBD1 on 5 matching bases. Per germline, CDR1 LGHNA and CDR2 YSLEER. The CDR3 sequence is 15 residues long. Trimming removed 3 bases from V and 5 bases from J, with 11 bases in between. The CDR3 bases are TGCGCCAGCAGCCAGGGCGCCAGGGATAATTCACCCCTCCACTTT. Translated, it gives CASSQGARDNSPLHF.

In its sample, this clone was seen a few times. This chain uses TRBV9 with TRBJ1-2; 7 bases fit TRBD1. V was pared by 2 bases and J by 8 bases, with 9 bases of the junction left unmatched. Germline assignment: CDR1 SGDLS and CDR2 YYNGEE. The CDR3 is 14 residues long. The CDR3 sequence is CASSVRDRALGYTF. As DNA, the CDR3 is TGTGCCAGCAGCGTCCGAGACAGGGCTCTAGGCTACACCTTC.

A single count supports this clone. The CDR3 sequence: CASRRDTAAYEQYF. DNA for the CDR3: TGTGCCAGTAGACGGGACACCGCCGCCTACGAGCAGTACTTC. The genes are TRBV19 and TRBJ2-7, with a tentative D call TRBD1 (6 bases). Deletions cut 6 bases from V and 2 bases from J, with 14 bases between. Germline V gene lookup returns CDR1 LNHDA and CDR2 SQIVND (reference sequence). The CDR3 length is 14 residues.

The chain is built from TRBV23-1 and TRBJ2-5; D not resolved. TRBV23-1 is flagged as an ORF with uncertain function. V was pared by 4 bases and J by 4 bases, with 16 bases between. This CDR3 region has 15 residues. The CDR3 coding sequence is TGCGCCAGCAGTCGTTGCCTATCCCCCGGAGAGACCCAGTACTTC. Translated, it gives CASSRCLSPGETQYF.

The chain uses TRBV6-6 and TRBJ1-2; maybe TRBD1 (5 bases). The CDR3 loop spans 15 amino acids. The ends were cut back, 6 bases at V and 0 bases at J, with 14 bases in the middle. Germline values: CDR1 MNHNY, CDR2 SVGAGI (reference sequence). CDR3 protein: CASRGLSGANYGYTF. The CDR3 region has the DNA TGTGCCAGCAGGGGGCTAAGCGGAGCTAACTATGGCTACACCTTC.

The V call is TRBV7-9, the J call TRBJ2-5, with D perhaps matching TRBD1 (5 bases). V was trimmed by 5 bases and J by 3 bases, leaving 19 bases between them. Germline CDR1 is SEHNR and CDR2 is FQNEAQ (reference sequence). The CDR3 totals 16 residues. The CDR3 region has the DNA TGTGCCAGCAGCCCGCTAGGGGTGTTAATAGAAGAGACCCAGTACTTC. This gives the protein CASSPLGVLIEETQYF.

This clone was detected only a few times. The V gene is TRBV11-2, the J gene TRBJ1-2; D is undetermined. The CDR3 has 15 residues. Germline V CDR1 and CDR2: SGHAT, FQNNGV. Trimming took off 5 bases at V and 4 bases at J, with 17 bases between the two ends. This CDR3 reads CASSQNPGSIYGYTF. The CDR3 nucleotides read TGTGCCAGCAGCCAAAACCCTGGAAGTATCTATGGCTACACCTTC. Based on the CDR3 plus reference TRBV11-2 and TRBJ1-2, the full variable domain is EAGVAQSPRYKIIEKRQSVAFWCNPISGHATLYWYQQILGQGPKLLIQFQNNGVVDDSQLPKDRFSAERLKGVDSTLKIQPAKLEDSAVYLCASSQNPGSIYGYTFGSGTRLTVV.

The chain uses TRBV25-1 and TRBJ1-2, with D unclear. The CDR3 spans 13 residues. The V and J ends lost 4 bases and 2 bases respectively, with 8 bases between them. Germline CDR1 is MGHDK and CDR2 is SYGVNS. Here the CDR3 reads CASSADMNYGYTF. CDR3 coding DNA: TGTGCCAGCAGTGCCGACATGAACTATGGCTACACCTTC.

The chain links TRBV7-2 to TRBJ1-1; D ambiguous. This CDR3 region has 14 residues. Between the trimmed V and J ends, which lost 1 base and 4 bases, there was a span of 10 bases. Germline values: CDR1 SGHTA, CDR2 FQGNSA. The CDR3 reads CASSLEGSFTEAFF. In DNA, the CDR3 is TGTGCCAGCAGCTTAGAGGGTAGCTTCACTGAAGCTTTCTTT.

This chain links TRBV30 with TRBJ1-1, with 9 positions matching TRBD1. The CDR3 consists of 14 residues. V shed 4 bases and J 10 bases; nucleotides not matched to a gene: 13. The germline V gene encodes CDR1 GTSNPN and CDR2 SVGIG (reference sequence). The CDR3 region is CAWNRGPVNVGAFF. CDR3 coding DNA: TGTGCCTGGAACAGGGGGCCGGTTAACGTGGGAGCTTTCTTT.

The V gene is TRBV7-9, the J gene TRBJ1-1, with D maybe TRBD1 (5 bases). V lost 0 bases and J lost 3, with 8 bases in between. The CDR3 consists of 14 residues. Germline V gene lookup returns CDR1 SEHNR and CDR2 FQNEAQ (reference sequence). The CDR3 DNA follows: TGTGCCAGCAGCTTAGCGGGACTTGACACTGAAGCTTTCTTT. Its translation is CASSLAGLDTEAFF.

Details on this clone: A junction end diverges from the germline sequence, so it may reflect a read error. The chain has TRBV30 and TRBJ1-4; D gene unclear. The CDR3 sequence is 11 residues long. Germline CDR1 is GTSNPN and CDR2 is SVGIG (reference sequence). The CDR3 sequence: CARRLREKLFF. CDR3 coding DNA: TGTGCCCGGAGGTTGCGGGAAAAACTGTTTTTT.

In its sample, this clone was seen a few times. This chain links TRBV5-1 with TRBJ2-1, with TRBD2 matching 7 bases. CDR1 and CDR2 from the germline V gene are SGHRS and YFSETQ. Germline trimming cut 2 bases from V and 0 bases from J; bases unmatched to any gene: 5. This CDR3 region has 16 residues. CDR3 loop: CASSFSGTTSYNEQFF. Written as DNA, the CDR3 is TGCGCCAGCAGCTTCTCCGGGACTACCTCCTACAATGAGCAGTTCTTC.

This clone was seen a few times. The chain has TRBV29-1 and TRBJ2-1; D is perhaps TRBD2 (5 bases). The CDR3 covers 15 residues. Trimming shortened V by 7 bases and J by 0 bases, and 16 bases separated the two germline ends. The germline CDR1 and CDR2 sequences are SQVTM and ANQGSEA. CDR3 nucleotides: TGCAGCGCCACTCCGGGGTCCAGCTCCTACAATGAGCAGTTCTTC. Translation gives CSATPGSSSYNEQFF.

There are a few counts of this clone. This sequence joins TRBV6-6 and TRBJ2-2, with D possibly being TRBD1 or TRBD2 (6 bases each). The CDR3 totals 14 residues. Looked up from germline, CDR1 is MNHNY and CDR2 is SVGAGI (reference sequence). V lost 4 bases and J lost 3, with 9 bases in between. The CDR3 DNA follows: TGTGCCAGCAGTTTACGGGGGCACACCGGGGAGCTGTTTTTT. Translated: CASSLRGHTGELFF.

This chain uses TRBV30 with TRBJ2-1; no firm D call. Germline V CDR1 and CDR2: GTSNPN, SVGIG (reference sequence). CDR3 size: 13 residues. Trimming cost V 2 bases and J 12 bases, with 17 bases left between them. CDR3 in DNA: TGTGCCTGGAGTTCTACCGGGCCTTCGGGGCAGTTCTTC. Protein sequence: CAWSSTGPSGQFF.

This chain joins TRBV30 and TRBJ1-2, with D perhaps TRBD1 (6 bases). This CDR3 spans 12 amino acids. The V gene lost 2 bases and the J gene lost 4 bases, with 8 bases spanning the gap. Germline V gives CDR1 GTSNPN, CDR2 SVGIG (reference sequence). The CDR3 is CAWSQGSYGYTF. The CDR3 DNA is TGTGCCTGGAGTCAGGGGTCCTATGGCTACACCTTC. Supplemented by reference TRBV30 and TRBJ1-2, the full variable domain reads SQTIHQWPATLVQPVGSPLSLECTVEGTSNPNLYWYRQAAGRGLQLLFYSVGIGQISSEVPQNLSASRPQDRQFILSSKKLLLSDSGFYLCAWSQGSYGYTFGSGTRLTVV.

The rearrangement joins TRBV7-2 to TRBJ2-1, with D unclear. V lost 1 base and J lost 9, with 7 bases in between. This CDR3 region has 12 residues. CDR1 is SGHTA and CDR2 is FQGNSA in the germline V gene. The CDR3 loop is CASSLGLGEQFF. As DNA, the CDR3 is TGTGCCAGCAGCTTAGGGCTAGGTGAGCAGTTCTTC.

The rearrangement links TRBV4-1 to TRBJ2-1, with TRBD2 matching 13 bases. From germline, CDR1 is MGHRA and CDR2 YSYEKL. V dropped 2 bases and J dropped 4; count of bases not matched to a gene: 2. The CDR3 is 16 residues long. CDR3 sequence: CASSQRGLAGYNEQFF. For the CDR3, the DNA is TGCGCCAGCAGCCAAAGGGGACTAGCGGGGTACAATGAGCAGTTCTTC.

This clone has a handful of counts. The chain has TRBV11-2 and TRBJ2-7; 9 bases are a match to TRBD2. This CDR3 has 15 residues. V lost 3 bases to trimming and J lost 6 bases; unmatched junction nucleotides: 9. Germline loops: CDR1 SGHAT, CDR2 FQNNGV. The CDR3 loop is CASSFIGGGAAEQYF. The CDR3 DNA is TGTGCCAGCAGCTTTATAGGCGGGGGGGCCGCCGAGCAGTACTTC.

The chain recombines TRBV4-3 with TRBJ1-2; TRBD1 matches at 12 bases. This CDR3 comprises 14 residues. The V gene end was trimmed by 4 bases and the J gene end by 7 bases; junction bases not matched to a gene: 4. CDR1 is LGHNA, CDR2 YSLEER, per germline. The DNA of the CDR3 is TGCGCCAGCAGCCCGGGACAGGGGGCTCGTGGCTACACCTTC. Translated, it gives CASSPGQGARGYTF.

The V and J genes are TRBV7-9 and TRBJ1-5; D is possibly TRBD1 (5 bases). This CDR3 is 14 amino acids long. CDR1 is SEHNR and CDR2 is FQNEAQ in the germline V gene (reference sequence). The V end lost 4 bases, the J end lost 9 bases, and 16 bases lay between the germline ends. The CDR3 nucleotides read TGTGCCAGCAGCTCGACGACAGCGCAGCTGCCCCAGCATTTT. Its protein product is CASSSTTAQLPQHF.

This sequence joins TRBV4-1 and TRBJ2-7; the D gene is possibly TRBD2 (7 bases). Per the germline V gene, CDR1 is MGHRA and CDR2 is YSYEKL. This CDR3 has 17 amino acids. V lost 0 bases and J 0 bases, leaving 15 bases between the germline ends. The CDR3 region has the DNA TGCGCCAGCAGCCAAGAGAAGGGGGGGATGAGCTCCTACGAGCAGTACTTC. This gives the protein CASSQEKGGMSSYEQYF.

This chain uses TRBV4-1 with TRBJ1-4; no definite D call. Deletions cut 3 bases from V and 8 bases from J, with 13 bases between. Germline loops: CDR1 MGHRA, CDR2 YSYEKL. The CDR3 extends over 14 amino acids. CDR3 sequence reads: CASSQGLGGEKLFF. The CDR3 DNA is TGCGCCAGCAGCCAGGGCCTAGGAGGCGAAAAACTGTTTTTT.

This chain uses TRBV15 with TRBJ1-1; D not certain. The CDR3 length is 13 residues. Trimming left V 5 bases short and J 8 bases short, with 15 bases between. Germline lookup yields CDR1 LNHNV and CDR2 YYDKDF (reference sequence). The CDR3 is CATSARRPAEAFF. Written as DNA, the CDR3 is TGTGCCACCAGCGCCAGACGGCCGGCGGAAGCTTTCTTT.